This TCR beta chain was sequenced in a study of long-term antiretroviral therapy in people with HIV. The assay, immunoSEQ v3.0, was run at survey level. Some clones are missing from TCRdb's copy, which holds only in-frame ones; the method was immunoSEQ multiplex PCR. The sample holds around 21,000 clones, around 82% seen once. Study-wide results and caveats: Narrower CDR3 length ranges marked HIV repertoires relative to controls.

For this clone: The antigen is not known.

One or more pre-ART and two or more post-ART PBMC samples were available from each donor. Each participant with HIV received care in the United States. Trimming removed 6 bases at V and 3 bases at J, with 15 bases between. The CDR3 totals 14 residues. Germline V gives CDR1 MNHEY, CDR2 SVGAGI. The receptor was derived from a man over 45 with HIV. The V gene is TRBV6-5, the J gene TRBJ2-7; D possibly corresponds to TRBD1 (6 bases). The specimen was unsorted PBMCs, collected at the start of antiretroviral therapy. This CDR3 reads CASSPDRTLYEQYF. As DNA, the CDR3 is TGTGCCAGCAGCCCCGACAGGACCCTCTACGAGCAGTACTTC.